This is a list of T cell receptor beta chains from one sample in a study of blood T cell repertoires in COVID-19. Repertoires were generated with immunoSEQ multiplex PCR, while TCRdb's copy carries only in-frame clones and drops some. The sample has roughly 200,000 clones, about 86% seen once. The sequencing sample was made of PBMCs or T cells enriched from blood (not recorded which). The receptors were sampled from a woman aged 40 to 50 with acute COVID-19. Each CDR3 is given with its conserved first and last residue. D genes are given only for firm matches. Rows may omit the clone size; those that give it use once, few, many or a size class.

>TRBJ2-2|TRBD2|TRBV6-6|NA
CASSLTSGAKGGELFF
TGTGCCAGCAGTCTTACTAGCGGGGCAAAGGGCGGGGAGCTGTTTTTT
>TRBJ2-5|TRBD2|TRBV6-1|NA
CASSEMTSGQETQYF
TGTGCCAGCAGTGAAATGACTAGCGGTCAAGAGACCCAGTACTTC
>TRBJ1-2|TRBD1|TRBV5-5|NA
CASSLGGQGASGYTF
TGTGCCAGCAGCTTGGGGGGACAGGGGGCGAGTGGCTACACCTTC
>TRBJ1-3|NA|TRBV4-1|NA
CASSRPAGGFSGNTIYF
TGCGCCAGCAGCCGGCCGGCGGGGGGTTTCTCTGGAAACACCATATATTTT
>TRBJ2-7|NA|TRBV19|NA
CASSRERALSYEQYF
TGTGCCAGTAGTAGGGAGCGGGCCCTCTCCTACGAGCAGTACTTC
>TRBJ2-6|NA|TRBV27|NA
CASSVGGTGANVLTF
TGTGCCAGCAGCGTAGGGGGAACCGGGGCCAACGTCCTGACTTTC
>TRBJ2-7|TRBD2|TRBV4-3|NA
CASRYGLAATYEQYF
TGCGCCAGCAGGTATGGACTAGCGGCTACCTACGAGCAGTACTTC
>TRBJ2-7|NA|TRBV27|NA
CASSLSMLAPYEQYF
TGTGCCAGCAGTTTATCGATGCTAGCCCCCTACGAGCAGTACTTC
>TRBJ2-3|TRBD2|TRBV6-4|NA
CASRALGGSSTDTQYF
TGTGCCAGCAGAGCCCTGGGAGGGTCTAGCACAGATACGCAGTATTTT
>TRBJ2-1|TRBD2|TRBV3-1/TRBV3-2|NA
CASSQDGGLGRVGQFF
TGTGCCAGCAGCCAAGATGGAGGACTAGGGCGAGTGGGGCAGTTCTTC
>TRBJ1-5|NA|TRBV19|NA
CASSRRQEPNFYSNQPQHF
TGTGCCAGTAGTAGGCGACAGGAACCGAATTTTTATAGCAACCAGCCCCAGCATTTT
>TRBJ1-1|TRBD1|TRBV19|NA
CASSVGQSNTEAFF
TGTGCCAGTAGCGTGGGACAGTCGAACACTGAAGCTTTCTTT
>TRBJ2-5|NA|TRBV7-9|NA
CASSSGGHQETQYF
TGTGCCAGCAGCTCTGGCGGGCACCAAGAGACCCAGTACTTC
>TRBJ2-1|TRBD2|TRBV9|NA
CASSPRGLAGYNEQFF
TGTGCCAGCAGCCCCAGAGGTCTAGCGGGTTACAATGAGCAGTTCTTC
>TRBJ2-7|TRBD2|TRBV9|NA
CASSADAGLAGNYEQYF
TGTGCCAGCAGCGCTGACGCAGGACTAGCGGGCAACTACGAGCAGTACTTC
>TRBJ2-3|TRBD2|TRBV14|NA
CASSQGLAGGSYTDTQYF
TGTGCCAGCAGCCAAGGTCTAGCGGGAGGATCCTACACAGATACGCAGTATTTT
>TRBJ1-1|TRBD1|TRBV6-5|NA
CASRPDRAGAEAFF
TGTGCCAGCAGACCCGACAGGGCGGGCGCTGAAGCTTTCTTT
>TRBJ1-5|NA|TRBV24-1|NA
CAPPPRDQPQHF
TGTGCCCCTCCCCCCCGCGATCAGCCCCAGCATTTT
>TRBJ1-5|NA|TRBV28|few
CASSLGSVAGPQHF
TGTGCCAGCAGTCTGGGGTCGGTGGCGGGGCCCCAGCATTTT